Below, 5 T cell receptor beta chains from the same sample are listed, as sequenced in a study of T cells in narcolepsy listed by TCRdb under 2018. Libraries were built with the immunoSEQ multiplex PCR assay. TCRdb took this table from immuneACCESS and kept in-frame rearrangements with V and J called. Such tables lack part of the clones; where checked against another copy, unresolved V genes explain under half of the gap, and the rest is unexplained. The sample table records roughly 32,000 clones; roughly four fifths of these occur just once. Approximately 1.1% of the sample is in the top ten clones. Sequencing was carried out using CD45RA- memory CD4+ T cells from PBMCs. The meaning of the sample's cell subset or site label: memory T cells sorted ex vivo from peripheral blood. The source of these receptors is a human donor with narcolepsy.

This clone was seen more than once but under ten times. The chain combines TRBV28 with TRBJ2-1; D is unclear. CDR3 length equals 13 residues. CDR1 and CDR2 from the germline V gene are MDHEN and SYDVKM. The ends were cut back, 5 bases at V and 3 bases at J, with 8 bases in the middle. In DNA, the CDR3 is TGTGCCAGCAGTCGTCCGAGCTACAATGAGCAGTTCTTC. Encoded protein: CASSRPSYNEQFF. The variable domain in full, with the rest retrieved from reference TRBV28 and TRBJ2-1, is DVKVTQSSRYLVKRTGEKVFLECVQDMDHENMFWYRQDPGLGLRLIYFSYDVKMKEKGDIPEGYSVSREKKERFSLILESASTNQTSMYLCASSRPSYNEQFFGPGTRLTVL.

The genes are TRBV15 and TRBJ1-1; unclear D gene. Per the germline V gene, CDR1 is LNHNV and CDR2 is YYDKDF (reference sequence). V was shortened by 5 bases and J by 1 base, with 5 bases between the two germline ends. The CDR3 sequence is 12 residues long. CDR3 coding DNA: TGTGCCACCAGCCCCCGGAACACTGAAGCTTTCTTT. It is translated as CATSPRNTEAFF.

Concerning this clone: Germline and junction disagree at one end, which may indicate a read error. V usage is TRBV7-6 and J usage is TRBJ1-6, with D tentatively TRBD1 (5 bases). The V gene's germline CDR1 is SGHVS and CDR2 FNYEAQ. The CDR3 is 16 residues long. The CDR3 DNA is TGTGCCAGCAGCTTAGAGGTGGGACTTAAAAATTCATCCCTCCACTTT. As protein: CASSLEVGLKNSSLHF. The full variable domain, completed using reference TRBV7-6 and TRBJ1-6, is GAGVSQSPRYKVTKRGQDVALRCDPISGHVSLYWYRQALGQGPEFLTYFNYEAQQDKSGLPNDRFSAERPEGSISTLTIQRTEQRDSAMYRCASSLEVGLKNSSLHFGNGTRLTVT.

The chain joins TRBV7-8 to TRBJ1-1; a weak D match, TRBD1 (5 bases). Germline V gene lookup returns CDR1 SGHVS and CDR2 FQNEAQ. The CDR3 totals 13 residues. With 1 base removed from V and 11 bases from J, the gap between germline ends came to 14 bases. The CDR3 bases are TGTGCCAGCAGCTTAGGGCAGGGCTTGGCGGCTTTCTTT. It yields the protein CASSLGQGLAAFF.

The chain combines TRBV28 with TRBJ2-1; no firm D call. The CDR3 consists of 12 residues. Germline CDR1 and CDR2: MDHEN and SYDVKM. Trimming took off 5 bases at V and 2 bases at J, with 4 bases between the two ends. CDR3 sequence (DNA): TGTGCCAGCAGTATAACCTACAATGAGCAGTTCTTC. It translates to CASSITYNEQFF.